This T cell receptor (beta chain) derives from a study of human versus mouse CDR3 diversity and MHC coevolution. The repertoire was sequenced with immunoSEQ multiplex PCR; TCRdb's copy has only in-frame clones and lacks some. The sample consists of fewer than 100,000 clones, just over 90% of them appearing once. The CDR3 extends over 18 amino acids. Losses at the gene ends were 2 bases for V and 3 bases for J; bases not matched to a gene: 10. Germline CDR1 SGHNT, CDR2 YYREEE (reference sequence). The clonotype originates from a person between 30 and 69 years old in good health. The rearrangement joins TRBV5-4 to TRBJ2-3; 12 bases fit TRBD2. Sequences were obtained from naive CD4+ T cells from blood. Indicated subset: CD45RO-negative CD62L-positive naive CD4 T cells. The CDR3 DNA follows: TGTGCCAGCAGCTTCCCTCGCATCGGACTAGCGGGAACAGATACGCAGTATTTT. Translating it yields CASSFPRIGLAGTDTQYF.